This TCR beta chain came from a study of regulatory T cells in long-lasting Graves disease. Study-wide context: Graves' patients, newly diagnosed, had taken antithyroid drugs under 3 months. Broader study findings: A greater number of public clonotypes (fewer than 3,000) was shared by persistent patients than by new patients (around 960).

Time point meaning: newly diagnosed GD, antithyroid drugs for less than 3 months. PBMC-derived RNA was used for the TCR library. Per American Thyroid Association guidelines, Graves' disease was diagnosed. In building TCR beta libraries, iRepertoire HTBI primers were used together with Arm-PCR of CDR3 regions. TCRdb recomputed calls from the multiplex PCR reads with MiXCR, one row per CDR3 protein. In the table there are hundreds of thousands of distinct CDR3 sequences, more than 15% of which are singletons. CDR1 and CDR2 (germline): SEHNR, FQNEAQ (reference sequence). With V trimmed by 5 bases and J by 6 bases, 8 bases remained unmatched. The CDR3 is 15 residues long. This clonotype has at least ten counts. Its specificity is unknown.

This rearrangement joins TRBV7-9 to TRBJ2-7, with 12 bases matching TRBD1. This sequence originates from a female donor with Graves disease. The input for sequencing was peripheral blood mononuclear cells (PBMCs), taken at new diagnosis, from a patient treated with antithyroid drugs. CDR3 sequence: CASSASGTGGGEQYF. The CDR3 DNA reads TGTGCCAGCAGCGCGTCCGGGACAGGGGGCGGCGAGCAGTACTTC.